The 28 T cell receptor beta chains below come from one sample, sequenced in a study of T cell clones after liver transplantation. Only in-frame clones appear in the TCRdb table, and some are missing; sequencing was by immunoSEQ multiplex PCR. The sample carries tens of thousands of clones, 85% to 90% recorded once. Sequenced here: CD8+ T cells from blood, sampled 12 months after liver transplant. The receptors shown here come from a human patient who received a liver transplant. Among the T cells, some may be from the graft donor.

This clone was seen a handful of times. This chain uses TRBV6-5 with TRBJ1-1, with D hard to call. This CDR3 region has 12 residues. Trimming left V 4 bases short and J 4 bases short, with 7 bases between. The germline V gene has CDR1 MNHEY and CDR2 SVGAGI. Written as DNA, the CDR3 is TGTGCCAGCAGTTCGTCGGGCACTGAAGCTTTCTTT. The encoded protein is CASSSSGTEAFF.

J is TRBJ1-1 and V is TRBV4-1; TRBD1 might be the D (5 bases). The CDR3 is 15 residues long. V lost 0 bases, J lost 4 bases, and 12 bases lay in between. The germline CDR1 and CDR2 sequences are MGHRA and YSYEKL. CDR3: CASSQDLGAGTEAFF. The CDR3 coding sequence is TGCGCCAGCAGCCAAGATCTAGGGGCAGGCACTGAAGCTTTCTTT.

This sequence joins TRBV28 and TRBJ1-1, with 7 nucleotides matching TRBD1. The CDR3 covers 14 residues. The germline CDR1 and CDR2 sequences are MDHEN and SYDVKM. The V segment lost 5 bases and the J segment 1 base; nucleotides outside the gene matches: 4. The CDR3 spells CASSPGTANTEAFF. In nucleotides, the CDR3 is TGTGCCAGCAGTCCCGGGACAGCGAACACTGAAGCTTTCTTT.

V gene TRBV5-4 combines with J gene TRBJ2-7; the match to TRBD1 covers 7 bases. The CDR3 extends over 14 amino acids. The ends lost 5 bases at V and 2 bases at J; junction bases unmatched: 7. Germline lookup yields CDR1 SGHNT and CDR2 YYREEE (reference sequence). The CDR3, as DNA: TGTGCCAGCAGTTCCGGGACAGCCCCCTACGAGCAGTACTTC. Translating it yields CASSSGTAPYEQYF.

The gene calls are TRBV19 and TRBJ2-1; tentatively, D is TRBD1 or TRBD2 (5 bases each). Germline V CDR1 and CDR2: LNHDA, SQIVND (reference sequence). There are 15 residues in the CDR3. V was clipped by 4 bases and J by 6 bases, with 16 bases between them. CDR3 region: CASSTGTLIPNEQFF. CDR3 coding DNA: TGTGCCAGTAGTACCGGGACCCTAATACCCAATGAGCAGTTCTTC.

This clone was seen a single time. Here the CDR3 DNA reads TGTGCCACCAGCAGCAGGGACAGGGCCAATCAGCCCCAGCATTTT. This translates into CATSSRDRANQPQHF. The chain recombines TRBV15 with TRBJ1-5; 9 bases line up with TRBD1. CDR1 is LNHNV and CDR2 is YYDKDF in the germline V gene (reference sequence). The CDR3 sequence is 15 residues long. Trimming took 3 bases from V and 3 from J; bases not matched to a gene: 3.

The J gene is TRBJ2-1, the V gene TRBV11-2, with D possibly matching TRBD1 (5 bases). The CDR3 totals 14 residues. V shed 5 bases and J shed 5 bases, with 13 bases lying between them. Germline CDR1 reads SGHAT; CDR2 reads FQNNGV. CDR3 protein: CASSPYVGDNEQFF. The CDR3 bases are TGTGCCAGCAGCCCCTATGTAGGGGACAATGAGCAGTTCTTC.

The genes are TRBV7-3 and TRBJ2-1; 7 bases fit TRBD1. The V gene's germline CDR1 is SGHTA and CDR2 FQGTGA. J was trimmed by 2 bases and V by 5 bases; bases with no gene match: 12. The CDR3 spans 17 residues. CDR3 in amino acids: CASSLYYRGTPYNEQFF. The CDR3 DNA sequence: TGTGCCAGCAGCCTTTACTACAGGGGAACGCCCTACAATGAGCAGTTCTTC.

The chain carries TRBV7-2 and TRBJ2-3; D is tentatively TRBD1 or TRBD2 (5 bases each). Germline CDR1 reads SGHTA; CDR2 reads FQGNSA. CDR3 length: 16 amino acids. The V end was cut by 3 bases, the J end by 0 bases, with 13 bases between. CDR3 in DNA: TGTGCCAGCAGCTTCCGGGGTACAGGTAGCACAGATACGCAGTATTTT. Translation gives CASSFRGTGSTDTQYF.

Here the CDR3 DNA reads TGTGCCAGCAGCTCGGACTCGACCTACGAGCAGTACTTC. Its protein is CASSSDSTYEQYF. The chain has TRBV7-2 and TRBJ2-7; tentative D call: TRBD2 (5 bases). Trimming shortened V by 4 bases and J by 2 bases, and 9 bases separated the two germline ends. Germline loops: CDR1 SGHTA, CDR2 FQGNSA. The CDR3 loop spans 13 amino acids.

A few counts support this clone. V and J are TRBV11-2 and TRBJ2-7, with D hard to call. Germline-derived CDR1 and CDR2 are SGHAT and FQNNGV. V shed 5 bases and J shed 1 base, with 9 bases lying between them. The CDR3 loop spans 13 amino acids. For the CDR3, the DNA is TGTGCCAGCAGCCTAGGGATTTCCTACGAGCAGTACTTC. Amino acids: CASSLGISYEQYF.

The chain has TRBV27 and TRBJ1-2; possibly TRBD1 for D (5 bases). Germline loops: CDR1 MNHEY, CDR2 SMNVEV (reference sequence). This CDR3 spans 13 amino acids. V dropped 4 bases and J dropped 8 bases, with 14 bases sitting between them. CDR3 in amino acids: CASSSLQGGGYTF. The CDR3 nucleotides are TGTGCCAGCAGTTCCCTGCAGGGTGGCGGCTACACCTTC.

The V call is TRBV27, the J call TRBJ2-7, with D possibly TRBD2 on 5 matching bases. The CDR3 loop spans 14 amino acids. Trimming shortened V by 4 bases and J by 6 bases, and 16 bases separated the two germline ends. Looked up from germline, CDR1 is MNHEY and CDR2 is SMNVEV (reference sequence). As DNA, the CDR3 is TGTGCCAGCAGTTCTACGGGAAGAAGGAGCGAGCAGTACTTC. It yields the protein CASSSTGRRSEQYF.

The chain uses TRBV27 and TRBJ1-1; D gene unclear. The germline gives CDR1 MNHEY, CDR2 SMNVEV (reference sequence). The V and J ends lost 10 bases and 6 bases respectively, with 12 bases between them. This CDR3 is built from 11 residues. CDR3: CATHSGSEAFF. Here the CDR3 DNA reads TGTGCCACCCACAGCGGTTCTGAAGCTTTCTTT.

CDR3 sequence: CASSYGGTLREETQYF. The DNA of the CDR3 is TGTGCCAGCAGTTACGGGGGGACACTACGGGAGGAGACCCAGTACTTC. The genes are TRBV6-5 and TRBJ2-5; D might be TRBD1 or TRBD2, each matching 6 bases. The CDR3 is 16 residues long. CDR1 is MNHEY, CDR2 SVGAGI, per germline. The ends were cut back, 2 bases at V and 5 bases at J, with 18 bases in the middle.

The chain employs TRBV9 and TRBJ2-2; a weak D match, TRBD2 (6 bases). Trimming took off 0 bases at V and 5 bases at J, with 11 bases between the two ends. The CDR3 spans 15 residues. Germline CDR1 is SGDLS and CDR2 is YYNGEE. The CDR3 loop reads CASSVVEGVTGELFF. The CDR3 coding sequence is TGTGCCAGCAGCGTAGTGGAGGGAGTAACCGGGGAGCTGTTTTTT.

CDR3 sequence: CSVGDRAGNEQFF. The CDR3 DNA is TGCAGCGTTGGGGACAGGGCCGGTAATGAGCAGTTCTTC. The V call is TRBV29-1, the J call TRBJ2-1, with 9 nucleotides matching TRBD1. CDR1 is SQVTM and CDR2 is ANQGSEA in the germline V gene. With 4 bases clipped from V and 7 bases from J, the junction kept 5 bases outside the gene matches. The length of the CDR3 is 13 residues.

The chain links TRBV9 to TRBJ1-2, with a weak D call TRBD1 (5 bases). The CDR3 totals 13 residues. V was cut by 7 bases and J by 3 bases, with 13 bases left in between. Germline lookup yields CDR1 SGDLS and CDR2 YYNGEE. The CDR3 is CASGDGGDYGYTF. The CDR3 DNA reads TGTGCCAGCGGGGATGGAGGGGACTATGGCTACACCTTC. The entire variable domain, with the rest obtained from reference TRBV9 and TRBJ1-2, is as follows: DSGVTQTPKHLITATGQRVTLRCSPRSGDLSVYWYQQSLDQGLQFLIQYYNGEERAKGNILERFSAQQFPDLHSELNLSSLELGDSALYFCASGDGGDYGYTFGSGTRLTVV.

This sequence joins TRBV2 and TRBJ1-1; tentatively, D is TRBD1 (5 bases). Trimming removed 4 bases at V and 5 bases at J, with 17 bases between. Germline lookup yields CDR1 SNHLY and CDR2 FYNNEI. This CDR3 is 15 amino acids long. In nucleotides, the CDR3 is TGTGCCAGCAGTGTAAAGGGGACCTTAGGAACTGAAGCTTTCTTT. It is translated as CASSVKGTLGTEAFF.

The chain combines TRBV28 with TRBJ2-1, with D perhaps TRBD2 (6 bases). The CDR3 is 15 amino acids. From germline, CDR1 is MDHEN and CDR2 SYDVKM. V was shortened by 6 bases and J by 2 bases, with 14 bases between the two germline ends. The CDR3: CASSPTRGTYNEQFF. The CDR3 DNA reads TGTGCCAGCAGCCCGACTAGAGGGACCTACAATGAGCAGTTCTTC.

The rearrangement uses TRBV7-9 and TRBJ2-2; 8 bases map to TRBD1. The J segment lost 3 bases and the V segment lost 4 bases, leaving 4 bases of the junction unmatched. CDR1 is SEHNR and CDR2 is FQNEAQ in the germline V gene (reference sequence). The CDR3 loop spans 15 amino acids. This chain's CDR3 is CASSSVTGDTGELFF. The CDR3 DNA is TGTGCCAGCAGCTCGGTGACAGGGGACACCGGGGAGCTGTTTTTT. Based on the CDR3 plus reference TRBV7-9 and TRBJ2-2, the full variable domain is DTGVSQNPRHKITKRGQNVTFRCDPISEHNRLYWYRQTLGQGPEFLTYFQNEAQLEKSRLLSDRFSAERPKGSFSTLEIQRTEQGDSAMYLCASSSVTGDTGELFFGEGSRLTVL.

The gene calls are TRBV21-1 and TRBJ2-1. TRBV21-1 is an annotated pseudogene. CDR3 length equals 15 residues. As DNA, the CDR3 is TGTGCCAGCAGCAAGGACCCCGGAGTGGGCAATGAGCAGTTCTTC. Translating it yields CASSKDPGVGNEQFF.

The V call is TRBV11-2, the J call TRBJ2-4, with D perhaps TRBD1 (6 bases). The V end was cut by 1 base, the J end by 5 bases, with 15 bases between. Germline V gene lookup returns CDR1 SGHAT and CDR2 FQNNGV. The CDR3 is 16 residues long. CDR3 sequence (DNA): TGTGCCAGCAGCTTAGTAGTCATCGAGGGGGAAAACATTCAGTACTTC. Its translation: CASSLVVIEGENIQYF.

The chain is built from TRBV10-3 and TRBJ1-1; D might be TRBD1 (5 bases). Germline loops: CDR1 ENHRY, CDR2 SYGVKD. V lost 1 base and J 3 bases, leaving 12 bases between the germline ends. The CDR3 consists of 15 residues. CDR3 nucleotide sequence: TGTGCCATCAGTGAGTTTGTGACAGTAGACACTGAAGCTTTCTTT. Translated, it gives CAISEFVTVDTEAFF.

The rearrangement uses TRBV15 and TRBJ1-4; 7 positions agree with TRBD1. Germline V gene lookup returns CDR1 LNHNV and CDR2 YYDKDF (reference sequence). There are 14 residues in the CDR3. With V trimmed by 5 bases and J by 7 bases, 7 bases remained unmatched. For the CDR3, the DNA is TGTGCCACCAGCTCCGGGACAGAGGGTGAAAAACTGTTTTTT. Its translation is CATSSGTEGEKLFF.

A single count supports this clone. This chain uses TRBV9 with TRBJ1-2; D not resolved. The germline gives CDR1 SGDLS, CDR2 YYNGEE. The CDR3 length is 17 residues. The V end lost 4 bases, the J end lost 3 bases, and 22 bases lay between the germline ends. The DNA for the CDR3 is TGTGCCAGCAGCCAAGATTTTCGCCCACGAGGCTACTATGGCTACACCTTC. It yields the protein CASSQDFRPRGYYGYTF.

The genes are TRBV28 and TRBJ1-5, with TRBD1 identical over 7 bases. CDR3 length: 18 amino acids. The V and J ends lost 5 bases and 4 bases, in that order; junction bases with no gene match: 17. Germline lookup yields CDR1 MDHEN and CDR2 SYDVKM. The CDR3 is CASSPINSRQGPNQPQHF. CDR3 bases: TGTGCCAGCAGTCCTATCAACTCCCGACAGGGACCTAATCAGCCCCAGCATTTT.

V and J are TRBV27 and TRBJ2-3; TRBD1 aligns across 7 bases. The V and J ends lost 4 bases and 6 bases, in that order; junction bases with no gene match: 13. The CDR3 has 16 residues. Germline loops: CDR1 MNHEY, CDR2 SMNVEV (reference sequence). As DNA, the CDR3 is TGTGCCAGCAGTTCCCCGGGACAGTTGATGAAGGATACGCAGTATTTT. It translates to CASSSPGQLMKDTQYF.